This note documents a single T cell receptor (beta chain) sequence. Its antigen is undetermined. The data stem from a study of pediatric ulcerative colitis. TCRdb's table, derived via immunoSEQ multiplex PCR, lists solely in-frame clones and lacks some. The sample holds roughly 23,000 clones, 71% seen once. The study's findings and limits: All ulcerative colitis patients, but no controls, carried a couple of rectal clonotypes.

Germline V gives CDR1 MNHNY, CDR2 SVGAGI (reference sequence). V lost 2 bases and J lost 11, with 7 bases in between. The CDR3 extends over 11 amino acids. Rectal tissue came from one to two pinch biopsies taken at colonoscopy. The sample consisted of gut tissue. The clonotype was recovered from a boy aged 10-17 years with severe ulcerative colitis. The chain uses TRBV6-6 and TRBJ1-5; D unresolved. CDR3 coding DNA: TGTGCCAGCAGTTACCAGGACGCCCAGCATTTT. Residues: CASSYQDAQHF.